One sample yielded the 21 T cell receptor beta chains listed below, sequenced in a study of cytomegalovirus exposure and HLA in healthy donors. Profiling relied on immunoSEQ multiplex PCR, and the TCRdb table lists in-frame clones only, not all of them. The sample lists 200,000 or so clones, around 83% occurring once. Source material: PBMCs. The source is a woman in her 30s in good health and CMV-seropositive.

The chain couples TRBV28 to TRBJ2-1, with D possibly being TRBD1 (5 bases). This CDR3 spans 18 amino acids. Trimming removed 3 bases at V and 0 bases at J, with 18 bases between. Germline CDR1 reads MDHEN; CDR2 reads SYDVKM. CDR3 residues: CASSLTVKRESSYNEQFF. The CDR3 DNA is TGTGCCAGCAGTTTGACAGTTAAGAGAGAGAGCTCCTACAATGAGCAGTTCTTC.

The chain is built from TRBV5-4 and TRBJ2-5; 7 bases match TRBD2. The CDR3 covers 13 residues. The germline V gene encodes CDR1 SGHNT and CDR2 YYREEE (reference sequence). V was clipped by 0 bases and J by 5 bases; unmatched bases: 1. CDR3 sequence reads: CASSLAGGETQYF. CDR3 DNA: TGTGCCAGCAGCTTGGCCGGGGGGGAGACCCAGTACTTC.

The chain combines TRBV2 with TRBJ2-5; possible D gene TRBD2, 5 bases. Trimming shortened V by 1 base and J by 4 bases, and 10 bases separated the two germline ends. This CDR3 spans 14 amino acids. In germline, CDR1 is SNHLY, CDR2 FYNNEI. The DNA for the CDR3 is TGTGCCAGCAGTGAAGTTCGTGGGAGAGAGACCCAGTACTTC. This sequence encodes CASSEVRGRETQYF.

The genes are TRBV18 and TRBJ2-7; 7 bases match TRBD2. CDR1 KGHSH and CDR2 LQKENI come from the germline V gene. Losses at the gene ends were 2 bases for V and 3 bases for J; bases not matched to a gene: 10. The CDR3 is 16 residues long. In DNA, the CDR3 is TGTGCCAGCTCACCAGTGCGGCGGGAGCTTGACTACGAGCAGTACTTC. Its translation is CASSPVRRELDYEQYF.

V gene TRBV28 combines with J gene TRBJ1-2, with D perhaps TRBD1 (6 bases). The CDR3 is made up of 15 amino acids. Trimming took off 2 bases at V and 0 bases at J, with 10 bases between the two ends. CDR1 and CDR2 (germline): MDHEN, SYDVKM. For the CDR3, the DNA is TGTGCCAGCAGTTTAATTGACAGGCCTAACTATGGCTACACCTTC. It is translated as CASSLIDRPNYGYTF.

The chain carries TRBV5-3 and TRBJ2-6, with TRBD1 matching over 8 bases. TRBV5-3 is flagged as an ORF with uncertain function. The J segment lost 3 bases and the V segment lost 4 bases, leaving 9 bases of the junction unmatched. CDR3 length: 17 residues. In nucleotides, the CDR3 is TGTGCCAGAAGCCTCCGGGACAGGTGGTGTGGGGCCAACGTCCTGACTTTC. Its translation is CARSLRDRWCGANVLTF.

The V gene is TRBV6-1, the J gene TRBJ2-2; 8 nucleotides agree with TRBD1. V lost 3 bases and J lost 3; bases outside the gene matches: 3. Germline loops: CDR1 MNHNS, CDR2 SASEGT. The CDR3 is 15 residues long. The CDR3 protein is CASSETGAYTGELFF. CDR3 bases: TGTGCCAGCAGTGAGACAGGGGCCTACACCGGGGAGCTGTTTTTT.

The chain couples TRBV5-6 to TRBJ1-1, with a possible D match to TRBD1 (5 bases). CDR3 size: 14 residues. The V and J ends lost 0 bases and 11 bases respectively, with 17 bases between them. Germline CDR1 reads SGHDT; CDR2 reads YYEEEE. The CDR3 reads CASSLGPRGNDAFF. Written as DNA, the CDR3 is TGTGCCAGCAGCTTGGGTCCCCGGGGGAACGACGCTTTCTTT.

V and J are TRBV16 and TRBJ1-1, with D possibly matching TRBD1 (5 bases). Per germline, CDR1 KGHSY and CDR2 FQNENV. The CDR3 spans 15 residues. V lost 2 bases to trimming and J lost 0 bases, with 10 bases between them. CDR3 sequence reads: CASSQMSGVNTEAFF. The CDR3 bases are TGTGCCAGCAGCCAAATGTCGGGGGTGAACACTGAAGCTTTCTTT.

The J gene is TRBJ2-3, the V gene TRBV4-2, with D possibly being TRBD1 (6 bases). The germline gives CDR1 LGHNA, CDR2 YNFKEQ. The CDR3 runs to 14 residues. V dropped 4 bases and J dropped 0 bases, with 8 bases sitting between them. DNA of the CDR3: TGTGCCAGCAGCCCAGGGGCGAGCACAGATACGCAGTATTTT. It is translated as CASSPGASTDTQYF.

V is TRBV2 and J is TRBJ2-3; a weak D match, TRBD2 (5 bases). From germline, CDR1 is SNHLY and CDR2 FYNNEI. Trimming removed 4 bases at V and 0 bases at J, with 8 bases between. The CDR3 sequence is 14 residues long. This CDR3 is CASSAQRSTDTQYF. In DNA, the CDR3 is TGTGCCAGCAGTGCTCAGCGGAGCACAGATACGCAGTATTTT. The complete variable domain, with remaining parts taken from reference TRBV2 and TRBJ2-3, reads EPEVTQTPSHQVTQMGQEVILRCVPISNHLYFYWYRQILGQKVEFLVSFYNNEISEKSEIFDDQFSVERPDGSNFTLKIRSTKLEDSAMYFCASSAQRSTDTQYFGPGTRLTVL.

This chain connects TRBV6-5 to TRBJ2-7; TRBD1 agrees at 10 bases. J lost 0 bases, V lost 6 bases, and 5 bases had no gene match. The CDR3 is 15 amino acids. The V gene's germline CDR1 is MNHEY and CDR2 SVGAGI. The CDR3 sequence: CASRRGQGSSYEQYF. The CDR3 DNA is TGTGCCAGCAGGAGGGGACAGGGGAGCTCCTACGAGCAGTACTTC.

This chain joins TRBV13 and TRBJ1-3, with D unresolved. The CDR3 spans 14 residues. Trimming removed 5 bases at V and 0 bases at J, with 8 bases between. Germline V gene sequence: CDR1 PRHDT, CDR2 FYEKMQ (reference sequence). CDR3 sequence (DNA): TGTGCCAGCAGCGGCCGTTCCTCTGGAAACACCATATATTTT. Translated: CASSGRSSGNTIYF.

The genes are TRBV9 and TRBJ2-1; a possible D gene is TRBD1 (5 bases). The CDR3 is 14 amino acids. Trimming pared 2 bases from V and 4 bases from J, leaving 10 bases between. Germline assignment: CDR1 SGDLS and CDR2 YYNGEE. CDR3 loop: CASSVGAGYNEQFF. CDR3 in DNA: TGTGCCAGCAGCGTTGGGGCAGGTTACAATGAGCAGTTCTTC. Full variable domain (remainder filled in from reference TRBV9 and TRBJ2-1): DSGVTQTPKHLITATGQRVTLRCSPRSGDLSVYWYQQSLDQGLQFLIQYYNGEERAKGNILERFSAQQFPDLHSELNLSSLELGDSALYFCASSVGAGYNEQFFGPGTRLTVL.

This clone showed up many times. The chain carries TRBV28 and TRBJ2-3, with 9 bases lining up with TRBD2. V lost 6 bases and J lost 5; bases outside the gene matches: 6. The germline V gene has CDR1 MDHEN and CDR2 SYDVKM. The CDR3 has 14 amino acids. The CDR3 region is CASSKREVKDTQYF. In DNA, the CDR3 is TGTGCCAGCAGCAAGCGGGAGGTAAAAGATACGCAGTATTTT.

The chain recombines TRBV6-6 with TRBJ2-1; D is ambiguous. This CDR3 region has 13 residues. CDR1 MNHNY and CDR2 SVGAGI come from the germline V gene (reference sequence). The V and J ends lost 0 bases and 8 bases respectively, with 8 bases between them. Written as DNA, the CDR3 is TGTGCCAGCAGTTACTCGAGTTACTATGAGCAGTTCTTC. This sequence encodes CASSYSSYYEQFF.

This chain links TRBV7-6 with TRBJ2-2; the D gene is possibly TRBD2 (5 bases). This CDR3 is 14 amino acids long. Trimming stripped 5 bases from V and 5 bases from J, with 12 bases between. Germline V CDR1 and CDR2: SGHVS, FNYEAQ. CDR3: CASSLLRGTGELFF. DNA of the CDR3: TGTGCCAGCAGCCTCCTACGGGGTACCGGGGAGCTGTTTTTT.

The V and J genes are TRBV7-6 and TRBJ2-1; 8 bases line up with TRBD2. Germline loops: CDR1 SGHVS, CDR2 FNYEAQ. The length of the CDR3 is 16 residues. V shed 4 bases and J 4 bases; nucleotides not matched to a gene: 9. In nucleotides, the CDR3 is TGTGCCAGCAGCTCAGTTCCCGGGACTAGATACAATGAGCAGTTCTTC. It yields the protein CASSSVPGTRYNEQFF.

The rearrangement uses TRBV6-1 and TRBJ2-1, with 14 nucleotides matching TRBD2. CDR1 and CDR2 from the germline V gene are MNHNS and SASEGT. V was pared by 2 bases and J by 6 bases, with 12 bases of the junction left unmatched. This CDR3 has 19 residues. For the CDR3, the DNA is TGTGCCAGCAGTGAATTGGCTCCGGGACTAGCGGGAGTTCTCAATGAGCAGTTCTTC. This gives the protein CASSELAPGLAGVLNEQFF.

This clone was found once. The rearrangement joins TRBV29-1 to TRBJ2-7, with D possibly matching TRBD1 (6 bases). The CDR3 runs to 12 residues. Per germline, CDR1 SQVTM and CDR2 ANQGSEA. Trimming removed 6 bases from V and 2 bases from J, with 11 bases in between. CDR3 sequence (DNA): TGCAGCGTAAAAGAGGGGGCCTACGAGCAGTACTTC. It yields the protein CSVKEGAYEQYF.

This clone was detected once. The chain is built from TRBV5-1 and TRBJ1-1, with no clear D. Germline V gene sequence: CDR1 SGHRS, CDR2 YFSETQ. V dropped 1 base and J dropped 1 base, with 8 bases sitting between them. The CDR3 has 14 residues. CDR3 sequence: CASSLSRSNTEAFF. Written as DNA, the CDR3 is TGCGCCAGCAGCTTGTCGAGGTCGAACACTGAAGCTTTCTTT.